These 22 T cell receptor beta chains were sequenced from one sample in a study of PD-L1 blockade in urothelial cancer. The assay was immunoSEQ multiplex PCR, and TCRdb's table has in-frame clones only and misses some. The table includes tens of thousands of clones, roughly four fifths detected once. The specimen comprised PBMCs, sampled around atezolizumab (anti-PD-L1) treatment. These receptors were obtained from a man in his 70s with urothelial cancer.

This clone was seen a few times. The gene calls are TRBV11-2 and TRBJ1-1; D may be TRBD1 (5 bases). Germline CDR1 SGHAT, CDR2 FQNNGV. This CDR3 spans 14 amino acids. Trimming took 6 bases from V and 5 from J, leaving 16 bases between them. CDR3 nucleotide sequence: TGTGCCAGCAGAAGGGGAGGGAGGGTGACTGAAGCTTTCTTT. Its translation is CASRRGGRVTEAFF.

The chain combines TRBV29-1 with TRBJ1-2; D not resolved. This CDR3 is built from 14 residues. Trimming stripped 7 bases from V and 6 bases from J, with 21 bases between. Germline V gene lookup returns CDR1 SQVTM and CDR2 ANQGSEA. CDR3 bases: TGCAGCGCTCCCCCTGATCCGGGAGCTGATGGCTACACCTTC. Translating gives CSAPPDPGADGYTF.

The rearrangement links TRBV30 to TRBJ2-3; a weak D match, TRBD2 (7 bases). Germline CDR1 reads GTSNPN; CDR2 reads SVGIG (reference sequence). Trimming stripped 5 bases from V and 0 bases from J, with 18 bases between. CDR3 size: 16 residues. CDR3 sequence (DNA): TGTGCCTGGGGTAGGGGGGGACATCTTAGCACAGATACGCAGTATTTT. It yields the protein CAWGRGGHLSTDTQYF. The full variable domain, completed using reference TRBV30 and TRBJ2-3, is SQTIHQWPATLVQPVGSPLSLECTVEGTSNPNLYWYRQAAGRGLQLLFYSVGIGQISSEVPQNLSASRPQDRQFILSSKKLLLSDSGFYLCAWGRGGHLSTDTQYFGPGTRLTVL.

This chain connects TRBV2 to TRBJ1-1; 7 nucleotides align to TRBD1. Germline V gene lookup returns CDR1 SNHLY and CDR2 FYNNEI. Trimming cost V 5 bases and J 1 base; bases outside gene matches: 4. This CDR3 comprises 14 residues. The chain's CDR3 is CASSPGQRNTEAFF. Here the CDR3 DNA reads TGTGCCAGCAGTCCGGGACAGAGGAACACTGAAGCTTTCTTT.

V and J are TRBV4-2 and TRBJ2-3; perhaps TRBD2 as D (5 bases). This CDR3 is 18 amino acids long. Germline CDR1 LGHNA, CDR2 YNFKEQ. Trimming removed 3 bases at V and 2 bases at J, with 21 bases between. CDR3 amino acids: CASSQAILGGGITDTQYF. The CDR3 coding sequence is TGTGCCAGCAGCCAGGCTATCTTAGGCGGAGGTATCACAGATACGCAGTATTTT.

This rearrangement joins TRBV27 to TRBJ2-1; D is unresolved. The CDR3 covers 12 residues. The germline gives CDR1 MNHEY, CDR2 SMNVEV (reference sequence). The V end lost 2 bases, the J end lost 8 bases, and 7 bases lay between the germline ends. The DNA for the CDR3 is TGTGCCAGCAGTTTAGGAGAGGATGAGCAGTTCTTC. This sequence encodes CASSLGEDEQFF.

This chain connects TRBV5-4 to TRBJ2-2; 8 nucleotides match TRBD2. The V gene end was trimmed by 4 bases and the J gene end by 3 bases; junction bases not matched to a gene: 5. The V gene's germline CDR1 is SGHNT and CDR2 YYREEE (reference sequence). The CDR3 totals 15 residues. The CDR3 sequence is CASSPLAGHTGELFF. CDR3 DNA: TGTGCCAGCAGCCCTTTAGCGGGGCACACCGGGGAGCTGTTTTTT.

The chain employs TRBV5-4 and TRBJ2-7; 7 bases agree with TRBD1. The V segment lost 2 bases and the J segment 5 bases; nucleotides outside the gene matches: 10. The CDR3 length is 15 residues. From germline, CDR1 is SGHNT and CDR2 YYREEE (reference sequence). This CDR3 reads CASSLVQGERNEQYF. For the CDR3, the DNA is TGTGCCAGCAGCTTAGTGCAGGGGGAACGGAACGAGCAGTACTTC.

The CDR3 here is CASARGIYEQYF. As DNA, the CDR3 is TGTGCCAGCGCTAGGGGGATCTACGAGCAGTACTTC. The genes are TRBV7-2 and TRBJ2-7, with TRBD1 as a possible D gene (6 bases). Germline V CDR1 and CDR2: SGHTA, FQGNSA. This CDR3 comprises 12 residues. V lost 8 bases to trimming and J lost 3 bases, with 11 bases between them.

The V and J genes are TRBV5-1 and TRBJ1-1; D is ambiguous. The CDR3 spans 12 residues. Germline CDR1 reads SGHRS; CDR2 reads YFSETQ. Trimming shortened V by 5 bases and J by 6 bases, and 11 bases separated the two germline ends. The CDR3 sequence is CASSFLGAEAFF. The CDR3 DNA reads TGCGCCAGCAGTTTCCTCGGGGCTGAAGCTTTCTTT.

J is TRBJ1-4 and V is TRBV7-2, with D possibly matching TRBD1 (6 bases). The CDR3 has 14 residues. From germline, CDR1 is SGHTA and CDR2 FQGNSA. The V and J ends lost 2 bases and 8 bases respectively, with 12 bases between them. The CDR3 reads CASSLWGGREKLFF. The CDR3 DNA reads as TGTGCCAGCAGCTTATGGGGGGGCAGGGAAAAACTGTTTTTT.

This chain connects TRBV7-3 to TRBJ1-1; D remains ambiguous. Germline lookup yields CDR1 SGHTA and CDR2 FQGTGA. There are 13 residues in the CDR3. The V and J ends lost 5 bases and 2 bases respectively, with 9 bases between them. CDR3 sequence (DNA): TGTGCCAGCAGCCGGACTTTTAACACTGAAGCTTTCTTT. Its translation is CASSRTFNTEAFF.

The chain employs TRBV18 and TRBJ2-7, with 7 bases identical to TRBD1. Germline CDR1 reads KGHSH; CDR2 reads LQKENI. This CDR3 contains 14 residues. The V segment lost 6 bases and the J segment 4 bases; nucleotides outside the gene matches: 9. CDR3 residues: CASSPGTAGYEQYF. The CDR3 region has the DNA TGTGCCAGCTCCCCCGGGACAGCAGGGTACGAGCAGTACTTC.

The chain has TRBV9 and TRBJ2-1; 10 positions match TRBD2. CDR1 and CDR2 (germline): SGDLS, YYNGEE. V lost 2 bases to trimming and J lost 2 bases; unmatched junction nucleotides: 4. The CDR3 extends over 16 amino acids. DNA for the CDR3: TGTGCCAGCAGCGTGGGGACTAGCGCCACCTACAATGAGCAGTTCTTC. Amino acid sequence: CASSVGTSATYNEQFF.

The chain couples TRBV9 to TRBJ1-1; tentative D call: TRBD1 (5 bases). The germline V and J ends were trimmed by 3 bases and 5 bases, with 11 bases remaining between them. Germline V gives CDR1 SGDLS, CDR2 YYNGEE. The CDR3 totals 13 residues. The CDR3 DNA follows: TGTGCCAGCAGCGAGGGGAGGGGAACTGAAGCTTTCTTT. Encoded protein: CASSEGRGTEAFF.

The rearrangement links TRBV27 to TRBJ2-7; 12 nucleotides agree with TRBD2. The CDR3 consists of 14 residues. V was pared by 5 bases and J by 4 bases, with 3 bases of the junction left unmatched. The V gene's germline CDR1 is MNHEY and CDR2 SMNVEV (reference sequence). CDR3: CASSRLAGGYEQYF. The CDR3 DNA follows: TGTGCCAGCAGTCGGCTAGCGGGAGGGTACGAGCAGTACTTC.

The chain carries TRBV5-1 and TRBJ2-7; 10 nucleotides line up with TRBD2. Germline lookup yields CDR1 SGHRS and CDR2 YFSETQ. The V segment lost 4 bases and the J segment 2 bases; nucleotides outside the gene matches: 6. The CDR3 loop spans 15 amino acids. CDR3 DNA: TGCGCCAGCAGCCCAGTAGCGGGAGGTCCCTACGAGCAGTACTTC. Residues: CASSPVAGGPYEQYF. The entire variable domain, with the rest obtained from reference TRBV5-1 and TRBJ2-7, is as follows: KAGVTQTPRYLIKTRGQQVTLSCSPISGHRSVSWYQQTPGQGLQFLFEYFSETQRNKGNFPGRFSGRQFSNSRSEMNVSTLELGDSALYLCASSPVAGGPYEQYFGPGTRLTVT.

The V gene is TRBV5-1, the J gene TRBJ1-4; no reliable D call. This CDR3 has 15 amino acids. The germline CDR1 and CDR2 sequences are SGHRS and YFSETQ. V lost 1 base and J lost 7, with 14 bases in between. The CDR3 region has the DNA TGCGCCAGCAGCTTGTCAGGAGGAAGGTCTGAAAAACTGTTTTTT. Translation: CASSLSGGRSEKLFF. The full variable domain, completed using reference TRBV5-1 and TRBJ1-4, is KAGVTQTPRYLIKTRGQQVTLSCSPISGHRSVSWYQQTPGQGLQFLFEYFSETQRNKGNFPGRFSGRQFSNSRSEMNVSTLELGDSALYLCASSLSGGRSEKLFFGSGTQLSVL.

This clone was detected only once. The genes are TRBV10-3 and TRBJ2-7; 9 bases are a match to TRBD1. With V trimmed by 3 bases and J by 3 bases, 3 bases remained unmatched. The CDR3 sequence is 14 residues long. Per the germline V gene, CDR1 is ENHRY and CDR2 is SYGVKD. In DNA, the CDR3 is TGTGCCATCAGTGAAGGGGGACAGGGCTACGAGCAGTACTTC. Amino acids: CAISEGGQGYEQYF.

The rearrangement uses TRBV6-5 and TRBJ1-2; 7 bases agree with TRBD1. V was clipped by 4 bases and J by 6 bases; unmatched bases: 8. CDR1 is MNHEY, CDR2 SVGAGI, per germline. The CDR3 is made up of 14 amino acids. The CDR3 nucleotides read TGTGCCAGCAGTTTTTACGGGACAGAGGATGGCTACACCTTC. Translated: CASSFYGTEDGYTF.

V gene TRBV2 combines with J gene TRBJ1-5; D is possibly TRBD1 (6 bases). With 8 bases removed from V and 2 bases from J, the gap between germline ends came to 13 bases. There are 14 residues in the CDR3. The germline gives CDR1 SNHLY, CDR2 FYNNEI. The CDR3 DNA reads as TGTGCCAGCGGGGGGGCAGCCCGCAATCAGCCCCAGCATTTT. It yields the protein CASGGAARNQPQHF.

V gene TRBV28 combines with J gene TRBJ2-3; TRBD1 matches 9 bases. CDR3 size: 16 residues. The V and J ends lost 3 bases and 0 bases, in that order; junction bases with no gene match: 4. The germline CDR1 and CDR2 sequences are MDHEN and SYDVKM. The CDR3 region is CASSFNRGRSTDTQYF. Here the CDR3 DNA reads TGTGCCAGCAGTTTCAACAGGGGGCGTAGCACAGATACGCAGTATTTT.